The 6 T cell receptor beta chains below all came from one sample that was sequenced in a study of regulatory T cells in long-lasting Graves disease. Combining iRepertoire HTBI primers with Arm-PCR of CDR3 regions, the authors built TCR beta libraries. MiXCR, applied by TCRdb to the multiplex PCR reads, yields one record per CDR3 protein. The table has about 500,000 distinct CDR3 sequences, around 15% seen once. Described time point: newly diagnosed GD, antithyroid drugs for less than 3 months. PBMC RNA served as the TCR library source. The data also belong to a second study, concerning T cells in Graves' hyperthyroidism and ophthalmopathy.

The input for sequencing was peripheral blood mononuclear cells (PBMCs), taken at new diagnosis, from a patient treated with antithyroid drugs. The receptor set was obtained from a middle-aged man with Graves disease.

For this clonotype: This likely stems from a read error, as it lies one base from a far larger clone. The chain is built from TRBV11-3 and TRBJ2-4; the D gene could be TRBD1 or TRBD2 (5 bases each). The V gene's germline CDR1 is SGHNT and CDR2 YENEEA. There are 15 residues in the CDR3. The V end lost 5 bases, the J end lost 13 bases, and 24 bases lay between the germline ends. The CDR3 nucleotides are TGTGCCAGCAGCACCGGGACCGCATCCTACAATGAGCAGTACTTC. This gives the protein CASSTGTASYNEQYF.

This clonotype turned up a few times. V is TRBV6-2 or TRBV6-3 and J is TRBJ1-3, with D unclear. V lost 6 bases and J 4 bases, leaving 10 bases between the germline ends. This CDR3 contains 13 residues. The germline V gene encodes CDR1 MNHEY and CDR2 SVGEGT. The CDR3 loop is CASRRTTGNTIYF. The CDR3 DNA follows: TGTGCCAGCAGGCGGACTACAGGAAACACCATATATTTT.

V usage is TRBV5-1 and J usage is TRBJ1-1; tentative D call: TRBD1 (6 bases). V was cut by 4 bases and J by 0 bases, with 10 bases left in between. Germline V gene sequence: CDR1 SGHRS, CDR2 YFSETQ. The CDR3 is 14 residues long. This CDR3 is CASSTGLMNTEAFF. CDR3 in DNA: TGCGCCAGCAGCACAGGGCTCATGAACACTGAAGCTTTCTTT.

This clonotype was detected only a few times. The CDR3 loop reads CASSEGGGRVQETQYF. The CDR3, as DNA: TGTGCCAGCAGTGAAGGGGGCGGGAGGGTACAAGAGACCCAGTACTTC. This chain connects TRBV25-1 to TRBJ2-5, with 9 bases lining up with TRBD2. The CDR3 is 16 residues long. Losses at the gene ends were 2 bases for V and 2 bases for J; bases not matched to a gene: 6. The germline V gene encodes CDR1 MGHDK and CDR2 SYGVNS.

This clonotype was detected ten times or more. The chain links TRBV10-3 to TRBJ1-1; the match to TRBD1 covers 8 bases. CDR3 length: 14 amino acids. Looked up from germline, CDR1 is ENHRY and CDR2 is SYGVKD. After removal of 2 bases from V and 6 bases from J, the junction contained 5 bases not matched to a gene. The CDR3 bases are TGTGCCATCAGTGAGCGGACAGGGCAACCTGAAGCTTTCTTT. Encoded protein: CAISERTGQPEAFF.

The sample holds many counts of this clonotype. V is TRBV7-9 and J is TRBJ2-7; 8 bases align to TRBD2. CDR3 length: 17 amino acids. Germline CDR1 is SEHNR and CDR2 is FQNEAQ (reference sequence). Trimming took 5 bases from V and 1 from J; bases not matched to a gene: 13. The CDR3 DNA is TGTGCCAGCAGCCCAGGTCGGACCGGCGGGAGGTCCTACGAGCAGTACTTC. As protein: CASSPGRTGGRSYEQYF.